This TCR beta chain was identified in a study of tissue T cells after allogeneic stem cell transplantation. Study-level information: Patients with graft-versus-host disease had grafts: several unmodified, three CD34-selected and T-cell-depleted. Pathologist review favored tissue samples showing histologically apparent lymphocytes.

Steroid-refractory graft-versus-host disease after allogeneic hematopoietic cell transplant qualified adults for prospective research-autopsy enrollment. All graft-versus-host disease patients had gastrointestinal involvement and received several lines of directed therapy. Study-wide points: Within patients, tissue anatomy strongly shaped TCR repertoire composition.

CDR3 length: 14 residues. Germline V gene data show CDR1 as SGHAT and CDR2 as FQNNGV. Losses at the gene ends were 3 bases for V and 6 bases for J; bases not matched to a gene: 5. This table comes from immunoSEQ multiplex PCR, and its TCRdb copy is limited to in-frame clones, with some not included. The data contain approximately 2,900 clones, around three fifths of them singletons. This clone was seen a handful of times. The antigen is undetermined. The genes are TRBV11-2 and TRBJ1-5; the match to TRBD1 covers 7 bases. The receptor comes from a male patient aged 60 or older with steroid-refractory graft-versus-host disease after an allogeneic stem cell transplant. The graft donor may be the source of some T cells. Sequencing was performed on descending colon tissue, taken at autopsy. The CDR3: CASSLAPGGQPQHF. As DNA, the CDR3 is TGTGCCAGCAGCTTGGCCCCAGGGGGTCAGCCCCAGCATTTT. Full variable domain (remainder filled in from reference TRBV11-2 and TRBJ1-5): EAGVAQSPRYKIIEKRQSVAFWCNPISGHATLYWYQQILGQGPKLLIQFQNNGVVDDSQLPKDRFSAERLKGVDSTLKIQPAKLEDSAVYLCASSLAPGGQPQHFGDGTRLSIL.